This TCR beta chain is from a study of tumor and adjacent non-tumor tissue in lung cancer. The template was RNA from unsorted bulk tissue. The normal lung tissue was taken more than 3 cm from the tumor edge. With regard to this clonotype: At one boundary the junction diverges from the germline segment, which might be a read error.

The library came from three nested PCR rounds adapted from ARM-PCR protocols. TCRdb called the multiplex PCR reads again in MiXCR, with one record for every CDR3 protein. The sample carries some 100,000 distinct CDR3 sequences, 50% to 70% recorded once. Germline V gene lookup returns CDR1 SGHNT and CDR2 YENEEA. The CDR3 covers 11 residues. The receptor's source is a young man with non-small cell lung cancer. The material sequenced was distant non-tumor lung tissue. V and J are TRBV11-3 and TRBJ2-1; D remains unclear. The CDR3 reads CASSLSDERFF. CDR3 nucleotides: TGTGCCAGCAGCTTAAGTGATGAGCGGTTCTTC.